The clone carrying this T cell receptor (beta chain) was counted ten times or more. Its antigen is undetermined. Amplification of TCR beta CDR3 regions was performed using RNA transcripts as template. The HTBI primer set served for first-round RT-PCR of the TCR CDR3. TCRdb passed the multiplex PCR reads through MiXCR, listing each CDR3 protein once. The table shows roughly 380,000 distinct CDR3 sequences, with approximately 15% occurring only once. The CDR3 is 14 residues long. Between the trimmed V and J ends, which lost 6 bases and 0 bases, there was a span of 12 bases. The data were obtained in a study of T cells in Graves' hyperthyroidism and ophthalmopathy. About the study: The initial diagnosis was the point when peripheral blood was collected, ahead of any treatment.

These patients, aged 18 to 65, had recently diagnosed hyperthyroidism lasting under 2 months. The study left out patients who had uncontrolled infection, other autoimmune disease, pregnancy or lactation. Whole-study results and caveats: Most thyroid clonotypes with frequency above 0.001 were detected in blood.

This receptor was obtained from a woman between 55 and 75 years old with Graves' hyperthyroidism. The chain carries TRBV12-3 or TRBV12-4 and TRBJ2-7; D is perhaps TRBD1 (6 bases). Input material: blood. CDR3 loop: CASSPADSSYEQYF. CDR3 bases: TGTGCCAGCAGCCCCGCGGACAGCTCCTACGAGCAGTACTTC.